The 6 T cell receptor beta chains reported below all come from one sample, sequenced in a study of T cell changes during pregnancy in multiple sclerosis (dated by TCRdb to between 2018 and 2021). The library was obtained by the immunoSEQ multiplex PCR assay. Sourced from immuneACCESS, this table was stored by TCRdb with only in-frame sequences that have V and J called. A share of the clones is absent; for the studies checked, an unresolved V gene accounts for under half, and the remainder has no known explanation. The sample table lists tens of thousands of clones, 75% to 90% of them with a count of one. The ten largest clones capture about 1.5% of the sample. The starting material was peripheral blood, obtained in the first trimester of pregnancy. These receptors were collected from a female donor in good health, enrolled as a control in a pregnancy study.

The CDR3 coding sequence is TGCGCCAGCAGTGACGGGTTCGCCTATGGCTACACCTTC. It translates to CASSDGFAYGYTF. The chain combines TRBV10-1 with TRBJ1-2, with unresolved D. The germline V and J ends were trimmed by 3 bases and 4 bases, with 9 bases remaining between them. This CDR3 is built from 13 residues. Germline V lookup: CDR1 WNHNN, CDR2 SYGVQD (reference sequence).

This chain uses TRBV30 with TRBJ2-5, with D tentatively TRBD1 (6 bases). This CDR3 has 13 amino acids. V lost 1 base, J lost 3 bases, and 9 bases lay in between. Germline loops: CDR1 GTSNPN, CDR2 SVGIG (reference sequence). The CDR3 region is CAWSGGHKETQYF. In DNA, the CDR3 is TGTGCCTGGAGTGGGGGACATAAAGAGACCCAGTACTTC.

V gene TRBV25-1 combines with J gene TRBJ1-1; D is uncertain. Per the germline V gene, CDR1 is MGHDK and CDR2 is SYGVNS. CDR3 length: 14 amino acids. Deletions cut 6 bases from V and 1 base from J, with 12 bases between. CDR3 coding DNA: TGTGCCAGCAGGCTAGGCGGCCCGAACACTGAAGCTTTCTTT. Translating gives CASRLGGPNTEAFF.

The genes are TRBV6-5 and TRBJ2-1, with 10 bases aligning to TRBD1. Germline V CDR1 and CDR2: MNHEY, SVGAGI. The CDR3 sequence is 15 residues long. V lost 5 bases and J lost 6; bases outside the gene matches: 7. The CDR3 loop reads CASSPGQGDINEQFF. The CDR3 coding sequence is TGTGCCAGCAGTCCAGGACAGGGGGATATCAATGAGCAGTTCTTC.

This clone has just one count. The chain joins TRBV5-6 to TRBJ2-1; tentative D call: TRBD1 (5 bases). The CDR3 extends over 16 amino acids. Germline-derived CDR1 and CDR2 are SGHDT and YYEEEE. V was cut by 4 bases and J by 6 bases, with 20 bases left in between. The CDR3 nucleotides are TGTGCCAGCAGCACAATACAGGTTTTAGGCAGCAATGAGCAGTTCTTC. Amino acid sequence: CASSTIQVLGSNEQFF.

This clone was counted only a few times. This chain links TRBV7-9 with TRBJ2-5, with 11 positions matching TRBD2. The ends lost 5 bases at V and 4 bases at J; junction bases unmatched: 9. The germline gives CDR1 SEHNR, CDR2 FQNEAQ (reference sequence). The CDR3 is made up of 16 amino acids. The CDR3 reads CASSRNSGRAAETQYF. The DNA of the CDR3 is TGTGCCAGCAGCCGTAATAGCGGGAGGGCCGCAGAGACCCAGTACTTC. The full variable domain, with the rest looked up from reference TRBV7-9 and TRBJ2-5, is DTGVSQNPRHKITKRGQNVTFRCDPISEHNRLYWYRQTLGQGPEFLTYFQNEAQLEKSRLLSDRFSAERPKGSFSTLEIQRTEQGDSAMYLCASSRNSGRAAETQYFGPGTRLLVL.